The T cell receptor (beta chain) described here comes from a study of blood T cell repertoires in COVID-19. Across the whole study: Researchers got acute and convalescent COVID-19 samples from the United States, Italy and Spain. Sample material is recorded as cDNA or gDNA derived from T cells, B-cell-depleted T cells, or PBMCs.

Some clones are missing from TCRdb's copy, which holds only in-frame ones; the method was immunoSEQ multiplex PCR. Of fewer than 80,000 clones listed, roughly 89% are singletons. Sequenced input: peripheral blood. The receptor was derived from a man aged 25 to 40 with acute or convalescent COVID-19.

The CDR3 is CASSFRGSRLNTQYF. Here the CDR3 DNA reads TGTGCCAGCAGCTTCAGAGGGAGCAGATTAAATACGCAGTATTTT. The rearrangement uses TRBV5-6 and TRBJ2-3; maybe TRBD2 (5 bases). The V and J ends lost 2 bases and 7 bases respectively, with 17 bases between them. The CDR3 has 15 residues. Germline V gene sequence: CDR1 SGHDT, CDR2 YYEEEE.